What follows are 22 T cell receptor beta chains derived from one specimen sequenced in a study of cytomegalovirus exposure and HLA in healthy donors. Researchers ran the PCR with 60 Vbeta and 13 Jbeta primers. The method was immunoSEQ multiplex PCR; TCRdb's version includes in-frame clones alone and lacks a portion of them. Found here are 150,000 to 200,000 clones, 62% of them singletons; the top ten hold around 3.2%. Sequencing used PBMCs. These receptors were obtained from a middle-aged man in good health and CMV-seronegative.

The table lists this clone with a few counts. The chain carries TRBV6-5 and TRBJ2-7, with 8 bases matching TRBD1. Per germline, CDR1 MNHEY and CDR2 SVGAGI. This CDR3 spans 15 amino acids. The junction had 4 bases not matched to a gene; V was cut back by 2 bases and J by 1 base. The CDR3 loop reads CASSYAGTGSYEQYF. Here the CDR3 DNA reads TGTGCCAGCAGTTACGCCGGGACAGGATCCTACGAGCAGTACTTC.

A word on this clone: The junction departs from germline at one end; a sequencing error may be responsible. This chain links TRBV6-1 with TRBJ1-1, with D perhaps TRBD1 (6 bases). CDR1 and CDR2 from the germline V gene are MNHNS and SASEGT. This CDR3 has 14 amino acids. The CDR3 DNA sequence: TGTGCCAGCAGTTTTCGGACAGAGAACGCTGAAGCTTTCTTT. Its translation: CASSFRTENAEAFF.

V gene TRBV6-5 combines with J gene TRBJ1-4; TRBD1 is a possible D gene (6 bases). This CDR3 spans 15 amino acids. Germline CDR1 and CDR2: MNHEY and SVGAGI. Trimming took off 4 bases at V and 4 bases at J, with 13 bases between the two ends. This CDR3 is CASSFQTGRNEKLFF. The DNA for the CDR3 is TGTGCCAGCAGTTTCCAGACAGGTCGTAATGAAAAACTGTTTTTT.

The V and J genes are TRBV7-2 and TRBJ2-3; possible D gene TRBD2, 5 bases. The CDR3 is 16 amino acids. V was trimmed by 5 bases and J by 3 bases, leaving 18 bases between them. The germline gives CDR1 SGHTA, CDR2 FQGNSA. Here the CDR3 reads CASSQLALRGTDTQYF. Here the CDR3 DNA reads TGTGCCAGCAGCCAGCTAGCCCTCCGAGGAACAGATACGCAGTATTTT.

This clone occurred a few times. The gene calls are TRBV30 and TRBJ1-4, with TRBD1 matching over 9 bases. Germline CDR1 is GTSNPN and CDR2 is SVGIG (reference sequence). Unmatched junction bases numbered 0, after V lost 1 base and J lost 0 bases. This CDR3 spans 15 amino acids. The CDR3 nucleotides read TGTGCCTGGAGTGGACAGGGGGCAACTAATGAAAAACTGTTTTTT. It encodes CAWSGQGATNEKLFF.

In this sample, this clone turned up a few times. The V call is TRBV4-3, the J call TRBJ2-2, with no clear D. V lost 0 bases and J lost 6, with 11 bases in between. The CDR3 length is 15 residues. Germline V CDR1 and CDR2: LGHNA, YSLEER. Written as DNA, the CDR3 is TGCGCCAGCAGCCAAGATCCGGTTTTACCCGGGGAGCTGTTTTTT. This translates into CASSQDPVLPGELFF.

This clone was seen more than once but under ten times. V is TRBV14 and J is TRBJ2-1; 13 bases align to TRBD2. The V gene's germline CDR1 is SGHDN and CDR2 FVKESK. Germline trimming cut 1 base from V and 5 bases from J; bases unmatched to any gene: 2. CDR3 length: 16 amino acids. Here the CDR3 DNA reads TGTGCCAGCAGCCAAGTTGGACTAGCGGGAGACAATGAGCAGTTCTTC. Translation: CASSQVGLAGDNEQFF.

The genes are TRBV5-1 and TRBJ1-1, with D possibly matching TRBD1 (5 bases). The CDR3 contains 15 residues. V was trimmed by 4 bases and J by 2 bases, leaving 15 bases between them. Germline CDR1 reads SGHRS; CDR2 reads YFSETQ. The CDR3 loop reads CASSPIPTGNTEAFF. The CDR3 coding sequence is TGCGCCAGCAGCCCGATCCCTACAGGCAACACTGAAGCTTTCTTT.

V usage is TRBV7-2 and J usage is TRBJ1-5; no clear D. V shed 0 bases and J shed 5 bases, with 8 bases lying between them. The V gene's germline CDR1 is SGHTA and CDR2 FQGNSA. This CDR3 is built from 14 residues. This CDR3 reads CASSLASGDQPQHF. The CDR3 nucleotides read TGTGCCAGCAGCTTAGCTAGCGGGGATCAGCCCCAGCATTTT.

V is TRBV27 and J is TRBJ2-7; tentatively, D is TRBD1 (6 bases). V was clipped by 0 bases and J by 6 bases, with 15 bases between them. The germline gives CDR1 MNHEY, CDR2 SMNVEV (reference sequence). The CDR3 is 15 residues long. The CDR3 bases are TGTGCCAGCAGTTTATCCTCAGGGGTGTTGAGCGAGCAGTACTTC. Translating it yields CASSLSSGVLSEQYF.

This clone was seen a few times. This same CDR3 is encoded by further DNA sequences in the sample. The V gene is TRBV7-3, the J gene TRBJ2-2; 14 nucleotides align to TRBD2. The CDR3 loop spans 16 amino acids. The junction had 1 base not matched to a gene; V was cut back by 3 bases and J by 4 bases. Germline loops: CDR1 SGHTA, CDR2 FQGTGA. CDR3 in amino acids: CASSLGLAGATGELFF. CDR3 bases: TGTGCCAGCAGCTTGGGACTAGCGGGAGCCACCGGGGAGCTGTTTTTT.

This chain links TRBV6-6 with TRBJ2-1; TRBD1 is a possible D gene (5 bases). V lost 7 bases to trimming and J lost 4 bases, with 11 bases between them. The CDR3 consists of 13 residues. From germline, CDR1 is MNHNY and CDR2 SVGAGI (reference sequence). CDR3 nucleotides: TGTGCCAGCATTCCAACAGGTTACAATGAGCAGTTCTTC. This translates into CASIPTGYNEQFF.

V gene TRBV5-1 combines with J gene TRBJ1-6, with a weak D call TRBD1 (6 bases). V lost 0 bases and J lost 2, with 6 bases in between. Germline loops: CDR1 SGHRS, CDR2 YFSETQ. The CDR3 runs 15 residues. This chain's CDR3 is CASSLEGAYNSPLHF. In DNA form, the CDR3 reads TGCGCCAGCAGCTTGGAGGGGGCCTATAATTCACCCCTCCACTTT.

The CDR3 sequence is CASSGADLYGYTF. The CDR3 DNA is TGTGCCAGCAGTGGGGCCGACCTCTATGGCTACACCTTC. J is TRBJ1-2 and V is TRBV2; D not certain. V was shortened by 4 bases and J by 4 bases, with 10 bases between the two germline ends. Germline assignment: CDR1 SNHLY and CDR2 FYNNEI. This CDR3 has 13 amino acids.

V usage is TRBV29-1 and J usage is TRBJ1-1; D is possibly TRBD1 (6 bases). The CDR3 runs 12 residues. Trimming removed 8 bases from V and 4 bases from J, with 14 bases in between. Germline values: CDR1 SQVTM, CDR2 ANQGSEA. This chain's CDR3 is CSFTGLGTEAFF. For the CDR3, the DNA is TGCAGCTTTACAGGGCTCGGCACTGAAGCTTTCTTT.

With respect to this clone: Its ends do not fully match the called genes, so a read error is possible. This chain uses TRBV4-1 with TRBJ1-3; TRBD1 matches 9 bases. The germline V gene encodes CDR1 MGHRA and CDR2 YSYEKL. The CDR3 length is 15 residues. The CDR3 DNA reads as TGCGCCAACAGCCGGGACAGGGAATCTGGAAACACCATATATTTT. This gives the protein CANSRDRESGNTIYF.

The rearrangement joins TRBV11-2 to TRBJ2-6; D not certain. Germline loops: CDR1 SGHAT, CDR2 FQNNGV. The CDR3 is 15 amino acids. Trimming shortened V by 3 bases and J by 0 bases, and 6 bases separated the two germline ends. CDR3: CASSFVNSGANVLTF. The CDR3 DNA reads TGTGCCAGCAGCTTTGTCAACTCTGGGGCCAACGTCCTGACTTTC.

This clone appeared once. The chain has TRBV21-1 and TRBJ1-5; the tabulated D call, TRBD1, remains unverified against the DNA. TRBV21-1 represents a pseudogene. CDR3 size: 19 residues. The CDR3 sequence is CASSKPRTGGKGPHQPQHF. The CDR3 DNA sequence: TGCGCCAGCAGCAAGCCTCGGACAGGGGGCAAGGGTCCCCATCAGCCCCAGCATTTT.

The chain is built from TRBV6-1 and TRBJ2-1; the match to TRBD2 covers 9 bases. Germline-derived CDR1 and CDR2 are MNHNS and SASEGT. This CDR3 is built from 14 residues. The V and J ends lost 7 bases and 15 bases, in that order; junction bases with no gene match: 16. CDR3 DNA: TGTGCCAGCATAGTAGGAGGGCTAGCGGGATTGTGGTTCTTC. Translating gives CASIVGGLAGLWFF.

The chain recombines TRBV5-6 with TRBJ1-1; D remains ambiguous. The ends were cut back, 4 bases at V and 7 bases at J, with 11 bases in the middle. The CDR3 is 12 residues long. The germline V gene has CDR1 SGHDT and CDR2 YYEEEE. This CDR3 reads CASSPWGDEAFF. The CDR3 coding sequence is TGTGCCAGCAGCCCCTGGGGAGATGAAGCTTTCTTT.

In this sample, this clone turned up a few times. This rearrangement joins TRBV5-6 to TRBJ2-7; no firm D call. Per germline, CDR1 SGHDT and CDR2 YYEEEE. The CDR3 runs 13 residues. Between the trimmed V and J ends, which lost 6 bases and 0 bases, there was a span of 10 bases. This CDR3 is CASNKFSSYEQYF. CDR3 bases: TGTGCCAGCAACAAGTTCAGCTCCTACGAGCAGTACTTC.

This clone was detected only once. The genes are TRBV18 and TRBJ1-1; TRBD1 is a possible D gene (5 bases). With 2 bases removed from V and 8 bases from J, the gap between germline ends came to 9 bases. The CDR3 totals 12 residues. Germline V gene data show CDR1 as KGHSH and CDR2 as LQKENI. CDR3 DNA: TGTGCCAGCTCACCAGCAGGGTTCGAAGCTTTCTTT. It is translated as CASSPAGFEAFF. The variable domain in full, with the rest retrieved from reference TRBV18 and TRBJ1-1, is NAGVMQNPRHLVRRRGQEARLRCSPMKGHSHVYWYRQLPEEGLKFMVYLQKENIIDESGMPKERFSAEFPKEGPSILRIQQVVRGDSAAYFCASSPAGFEAFFGQGTRLTVV.